The source of this T cell receptor (beta chain) is a study of cytomegalovirus exposure and HLA in healthy donors (dated by TCRdb to the late 2010s). In terms of the full investigation: In an earlier analysis of roughly 500 of the donors, 250 to 300 Gb of sequence data and 117 million unique TCR beta sequences from about 179 million T cells were reported. Approximately 310 gigabases of sequencing data and tens of millions of unique TCR sequences were included in an early release covering around 600 HLA-typed donors. Of the roughly 400 genotyped donors, 65% to 90% fell in the genetic ancestry cluster associated with self-reported Caucasian donors. The study was designed to test whether signatures of past pathogen exposure could be identified by cataloging public T cell receptors. Using immunosequencing, the study profiled T cell repertoires from 500 to 800 subjects and related those repertoires to cytomegalovirus serostatus. In addition to the first cohort of 500 to 850 subjects, a separate validation cohort of approximately 130 different subjects was used. To predict cytomegalovirus infection status, the study brought together high-throughput TCR immunosequencing, statistical association of individual TCRs with disease status, and machine learning. To study patterns of TCR occurrence, a later analysis re-analyzed previously published TCR beta repertoires from under 750 donors and added high-resolution HLA genotyping. Rather than drawing on any new phenotypic data, the later analysis identified candidate immune exposures from TCR beta sequences and the way those sequences occurred across donors. In an earlier analysis of 587 of the donors, high-throughput TCR beta sequencing was used to judge whether each TCR beta V gene segment behaved as functional or pseudogenic. Alongside the repertoire data, information on donor age, sex, ethnicity and CMV serostatus was compiled. Genome-wide SNP genotypes for about three fifths of the roughly 700 donors were used in a later genetic analysis, which treated that subset as a discovery cohort. Every discovery cohort repertoire had been produced on one sequencing platform. Class I and class II HLA loci were covered by the typing at four-digit resolution. The number of donors typed differed by locus, with 629-630 for A, B, C, DRB1 and DQB1, 522 for DQA1, over 600 for DPA1, and over 400 for DPB1. Because of strong linkage in the cohort, roughly five DR-DQ haplotypes were treated as single units for association and clustering. On average, 235,054 unique TCR beta nucleotide sequences were sequenced per donor among more than 350 genotyped donors of the cohort, with about 17% of those sequences being non-productive. Overall study results and their limits: According to a later analysis, most CMV-associated TCR beta chains appeared to be HLA-restricted, and the HLA associations seemed to be driven largely by CMV exposure. In a later analysis, TCR association rates were found to vary across HLA loci, with the most associated TCRs seen for DRB1 alleles and the fewest for HLA-C alleles. Sequencing depth was assumed to be roughly uniform across donors in the presence/absence analyses, though that assumption may not hold. Linkage disequilibrium might explain the correlated functional status among segregating V segments, but an unknown experimental factor could not be ruled out. The study listed over 150 TCR beta chains as associated with cytomegalovirus. Compared with equally common non-associated chains, HLA-associated TCR beta chains in a later analysis were more clonally expanded and had lower generation probabilities. Some IMGT-functional V segments, including TRBV6-2 and TRBV6-3, could not be told apart with the 87-base-pair reads, so those segments were excluded. Because counts were too low, about 18 rarely observed V segments, including chromosome 9 orphons, were excluded from the earlier analysis of a few hundred of the donors. In vitro tests confirmed that a few of the cytomegalovirus-associated TCR beta chains recognize cytomegalovirus antigens. The classifier was reported to diagnose cytomegalovirus status with high specificity and sensitivity in both the original cohort and the validation cohort. This cohort had only TCR beta chains sequenced, and the lack of alpha or paired-chain data limited which features could be detected. In a later genetic analysis, fewer N-insertions in productive TCRs were reported among donors in an Asian-associated ancestry cluster than the approximately 630-donor mean. According to a later analysis, parvovirus B19, influenza, CMV and Epstein-Barr virus appeared linked to several top co-occurrence clusters. The authors suggested that the approach could potentially be generalized to other disease states and immunological phenotypes. Assigning TCR associations to individual alleles was difficult when HLA alleles, especially DR and DQ, strongly co-occurred. Broadly in line with IMGT annotations, most TCR beta V segments showed up in productive rearrangements about 90% or about 30% of the time in an earlier analysis of around 600 of the donors. Across donors, most TCR sequences were observed very rarely, whereas some public TCRs were present in many individuals. Because some donors lacked HLA typing at each locus, the association tests relied only on the typed subset. A further reported finding was that TCR beta sequences accurately predicted the HLA-A and HLA-B alleles for most subjects in the first cohort. V-gene and J-gene trimming of TCR beta chains was associated with a missense DCLRE1C variant in a later genetic analysis, and the association was replicated in an independent cohort. A later analysis associated about 18,000 TCR beta sequences with specific HLA alleles at a false discovery rate of 0.05. A cluster of highly shared sequence variants was judged likely to be a technical artifact of the sequencing pipeline. Immune exposure information for the cohort was limited to CMV serostatus.

CDR1 and CDR2 are read off the germline V gene as SGHTA and FQGTGA. Ends trimmed: V by 0 bases, J by 0 bases; bases unmatched to a gene: 1. From the cysteine up to the phenylalanine, the CDR3 has a length of 18 residues. CDR3 DNA only is kept here, 54 bases in frame from base 1. In total, roughly 670 healthy bone marrow donors made up the cohort. At the time of sampling, every cohort member was nominally healthy, though immune exposures that went unrecorded were likely present. The donor was CMV seropositive and belonged to the group of 250 to 350 seropositive cohort members. Each donor provided a peripheral blood sample, and peripheral blood mononuclear cells were used for TCR beta sequencing. The Qiagen DNeasy Blood Extraction Kit was used to extract genomic DNA from the blood cell samples. Library preparation employed the immunoSEQ multiplex PCR assay. A mixture of 60 forward primers for TCR Vbeta segments and 13 reverse primers for TCR Jbeta segments was used in the multiplex PCR. A multiplex PCR assay on genomic DNA amplified the CDR3 region of rearranged TCR beta genes. Amplified TCR beta libraries were sequenced as 87-base-pair reads on the Illumina HiSeq System. Per the original workflow: Across the roughly 600 repertoires, a later analysis counted 80 million or so unique TCR beta chains, roughly 11 million of which were shared by at least two donors. A nearest-neighbor algorithm error-corrected the raw reads and collapsed the reads into unique sequences, merging closely related sequences to remove PCR and sequencing errors. V, D and J gene segments were assigned by aligning CDR3 sequences to IMGT reference sequences. Each retained sequence needed at least a six-nucleotide match to both a V gene segment and a J gene segment. A rearrangement counted as productive if the CDR3 had no stop codons and remained in frame with V and J, and every other rearrangement counted as non-productive. CDR3 was defined by IMGT convention, running from the second conserved V-encoded cysteine to the conserved J-encoded phenylalanine. Sequences without an unambiguous match to a single V gene segment were excluded from the earlier analysis of about 630 of the donors. In an earlier analysis of approximately 560 of the donors, a V segment was called functional when productive rearrangements were above 56.7%, and segregating when the standard deviation between donors exceeded 5%. A statistical classification framework was developed to diagnose cytomegalovirus status using the catalog of TCR beta chain sequences. A later analysis assigned V and J genes by comparing TCR nucleotide sequences with IMGT/GENE-DB human TR gene sequences. Using the TCRdist pipeline, a later analysis assigned CDR3 sequences along with most-parsimonious VDJ recombination scenarios. In a later analysis, every TCR beta chain was defined by the combination of its CDR3 amino acid sequence and its V-gene family, and reads without a unique V-gene family were dropped. In a later analysis, 450 to 600 highly shared, low-generation-probability nucleotide sequences were removed to address suspected cross-contamination and a sequencing artifact. For each public chain, a later analysis derived a clonal expansion index from normalized ranks of inferred template counts within each repertoire. In a later analysis, generation probabilities were computed with a VDJ recombination model fitted to out-of-frame rearrangements, and the resulting probabilities were checked against IGoR. Hypergeometric tests were used in a later analysis to score TCR-TCR, TCR-HLA and TCR-CMV co-occurrence, with a repertoire-size bias correction applied to the TCR pairs. False discovery rates were estimated in a later analysis by permuting HLA or CMV assignments 20 times. In a later analysis, co-occurring TCRs were grouped with DBSCAN, and TCRdist sequence similarity was added when clustering was performed within HLA-allele-positive subsets. Co-occurrence clustering excluded repertoires with fewer than 30,000 or more than 120,000 public chains, plus five with anomalous nucleotide sharing. What TCRdb holds here is the immuneACCESS table cut down to in-frame rearrangements. Part of the clones is not present; checked against another copy, under half of the missing clones reflect an unresolved V gene, and the others are unexplained. V and J calls and clone size come straight from that table; D and trimming were deduced from the DNA. This sample holds about 110,000 clones; about 64% were observed only once. Of the sample, roughly 8.3% falls within the top ten clones.

Regarding this clone: What antigen it recognizes has not been identified. No much larger clone is present one base from it, and per-base qualities are unavailable.

Source material: PBMCs. Here the chain combines TRBV7-3 and TRBJ2-3; TRBD2 aligns with 15 central bases. This TCR was recovered from a man aged 18 to 30 in good health and CMV-seropositive. Read as DNA, the sequence is TGTGCCAGCAGCTTAACGGGACTAGCGGGGGGAAGCACAGATACGCAGTATTTT. Its translation is CASSLTGLAGGSTDTQYF.